The rows below give T cell receptor beta chains drawn from one sample of a study of OX40 agonist ivuxolimab in advanced cancers. The assay was immunoSEQ multiplex PCR, and TCRdb's table has in-frame clones only and misses some. The sample lists more than 40,000 clones; around 77% were seen once. Sequencing used CD4+ or CD8+ T cells sorted from blood, obtained in a trial of the OX40 agonist ivuxolimab. The receptors were sampled from an adult with an advanced solid tumor such as melanoma, head and neck, liver or kidney cancer. Each CDR3 is given with its conserved first and last residue. Fields, in order: J gene, D gene, V gene, clone size, CDR3 DNA, CDR3 protein. The D gene is left open where the match is weak. Part of the rows lack a size; the others show once, few, many or a class for expanded clones.

J: TRBJ1-2; D: TRBD1; V: TRBV20-1; size: .; DNA: TGCAGTCGGGACAGGGGGTATGGCTACACCTTC; CDR3: CSRDRGYGYTF
J: TRBJ2-5; D: .; V: TRBV5-1; size: few; DNA: TGCGCCAGCAGCTTGGGGACAGACTATGGGACCCAGTACTTC; CDR3: CASSLGTDYGTQYF
J: TRBJ1-2; D: .; V: TRBV9; size: .; DNA: TGTGCCAGCAGCGTAGTTTTAGGGCTGGGCTACACCTTC; CDR3: CASSVVLGLGYTF
J: TRBJ2-3; D: .; V: TRBV9; size: few; DNA: TGTGCCAGCAAAAAGGGGCTAGACACAGATACGCAGTATTTT; CDR3: CASKKGLDTDTQYF
J: TRBJ2-1; D: .; V: TRBV2; size: few; DNA: TGTGCCAGCAGCCCAGGGACATCGATTTGGTCCTTGGACAATGAGCAGTTCTTC; CDR3: CASSPGTSIWSLDNEQFF
J: TRBJ2-5; D: .; V: TRBV5-8; size: .; DNA: TGTGCCAGCAGCTTGGCGGGACGGAGGAGGGAGACCCAGTACTTC; CDR3: CASSLAGRRRETQYF
J: TRBJ1-1; D: .; V: TRBV14; size: .; DNA: TGTGCCAGCAGCCAAATTGGAAGGGGCGGGAACACTGAAGCTTTCTTT; CDR3: CASSQIGRGGNTEAFF
J: TRBJ2-2; D: .; V: TRBV27; size: once; DNA: TGTGCCAGCAGTTGGGGGCCGGAGGACACCGGGGAGCTGTTTTTT; CDR3: CASSWGPEDTGELFF
J: TRBJ2-7; D: TRBD1; V: TRBV6-5; size: few; DNA: TGTGCCAGCAGTTACTCGGGACAGGTCTCCTACGAGCAGTACTTC; CDR3: CASSYSGQVSYEQYF
J: TRBJ1-5; D: .; V: TRBV10-2; size: .; DNA: TGCGCCAGCAGTGAGGCAGGGCGCAATCAGCCCCAGCATTTT; CDR3: CASSEAGRNQPQHF
J: TRBJ2-1; D: .; V: TRBV18; size: .; DNA: TGTGCCAGCTCACCACCGTCGGCGTACAATGAGCAGTTCTTC; CDR3: CASSPPSAYNEQFF
J: TRBJ2-3; D: .; V: TRBV7-2; size: .; DNA: TGTGCCAGCAGCTTAAATAGGCCAGATACGCAGTATTTT; CDR3: CASSLNRPDTQYF
J: TRBJ2-5; D: TRBD2; V: TRBV10-3; size: .; DNA: TGTGCCATCAAGGGCGGGAGGACCCAAGAGACCCAGTACTTC; CDR3: CAIKGGRTQETQYF
J: TRBJ2-7; D: TRBD2; V: TRBV19; size: .; DNA: TGTGCCAGTAGTAACCCCACTAGCGGGAGTTATTACGAGCAGTACTTC; CDR3: CASSNPTSGSYYEQYF
J: TRBJ1-1; D: .; V: TRBV2; size: .; DNA: TGTGCCAGCAGATTACAGGGCTACGAAGCTTTCTTT; CDR3: CASRLQGYEAFF
J: TRBJ2-7; D: .; V: TRBV7-8; size: .; DNA: TGTGCCAGCAGCCTAAGAGGTCCATCCGAGCAGTACTTC; CDR3: CASSLRGPSEQYF
J: TRBJ1-2; D: TRBD1; V: TRBV9; size: .; DNA: TGTGCCAGCAGCCATCGGGGGGACAGGGAGAACTATGGCTACACCTTC; CDR3: CASSHRGDRENYGYTF
J: TRBJ1-2; D: .; V: TRBV6-1; size: .; DNA: TGTGCCAGCAGTGAAGTAGGAGGGAATGGCTACACCTTC; CDR3: CASSEVGGNGYTF
J: TRBJ2-7; D: TRBD1; V: TRBV6-5; size: .; DNA: TGTGCCAGCAGTTACTTCAGACAGGGGACCTACGAGCAGTACTTC; CDR3: CASSYFRQGTYEQYF
J: TRBJ2-1; D: .; V: TRBV6-5; size: .; DNA: TGTGCCAGCAGTTACTCGAGGCCCAGCATGGAGCAGTTCTTC; CDR3: CASSYSRPSMEQFF
J: TRBJ2-7; D: .; V: TRBV7-8; size: .; DNA: TGTGCCAGCAGCCTCGACAGACTTCGCGAGCAGTACTTC; CDR3: CASSLDRLREQYF
J: TRBJ2-1; D: TRBD2; V: TRBV28; size: .; DNA: TGTGCCAGCACCTCCGGGGGGGGGCAGGGTGAGCAGTTCTTC; CDR3: CASTSGGGQGEQFF
J: TRBJ2-3; D: .; V: TRBV19; size: once; DNA: TGTGCCAGTGCTGGACTCACTAGCACAGATACGCAGTATTTT; CDR3: CASAGLTSTDTQYF
J: TRBJ1-2; D: .; V: TRBV6-1; size: .; DNA: TGTGCCAGCAGTGAGGTGCTGGGGGGTGGCTACACCTTC; CDR3: CASSEVLGGGYTF
J: TRBJ2-3; D: TRBD1; V: TRBV7-6; size: .; DNA: TGTGCCAGCAGCTTAGATGGCAGGGGGCACACAGATACGCAGTATTTT; CDR3: CASSLDGRGHTDTQYF
J: TRBJ1-5; D: .; V: TRBV7-3; size: .; DNA: TGTGCCAGCAGCTTGAGCAGCAATCAGCCCCAGCATTTT; CDR3: CASSLSSNQPQHF
J: TRBJ1-1; D: .; V: TRBV6-5; size: .; DNA: TGTGCCAGCAGTGTGGAAGGGCGCACTGAAGCTTTCTTT; CDR3: CASSVEGRTEAFF